This TCR beta chain derives from a study of T cell changes during pregnancy in multiple sclerosis. There are 15 residues in the CDR3. Per the germline V gene, CDR1 is SGHAT and CDR2 is FQNNGV. Deletions cut 5 bases from V and 7 bases from J, with 20 bases between. This table comes from immunoSEQ multiplex PCR, and its TCRdb copy is limited to in-frame clones, with some not included. The sample shows about 50,000 clones, approximately 94% of them seen only once. This material consisted of CD4+ T cells from peripheral blood mononuclear cells, taken in the third trimester of pregnancy. The chain is built from TRBV11-2 and TRBJ1-2; a weak D match, TRBD1 (6 bases). This TCR derives from a female donor with multiple sclerosis, enrolled in a pregnancy study. Written as DNA, the CDR3 is TGTGCCAGCAGCCCGAACCGGCAGGGGCCTTTTGGCTACACCTTC. This sequence encodes CASSPNRQGPFGYTF.